What follows is one T cell receptor (beta chain) and its context. The data were obtained in a study of blood T cells in healthy people across ages. Germline V gene lookup returns CDR1 SGHRS and CDR2 YFSETQ. This CDR3 is built from 16 residues. Germline trimming cut 4 bases from V and 4 bases from J; bases unmatched to any gene: 11. It was with a sample-barcoded 5' primer and a J-beta primer mix that a second PCR of about 6 to 11 cycles was run. TCRdb re-called the 5' RACE reads with MiXCR, one entry per CDR3 protein. The table has 700,000 to 900,000 distinct CDR3 sequences, 20% to 30% seen once. Another study also made use of these data, one on T cells of mothers and their children. As that study records: Each child gave a few million TCR beta CDR3 reads (each mother, over 8.5 million). Thymic selection shapes TCR recombination output similarly in related and unrelated pairs. Mothers and children who were related shared slightly more overlap than unrelated pairs, but not significantly more.

Source material: blood. The rearrangement joins TRBV5-1 to TRBJ2-5, with 9 bases that match TRBD1. This clonotype was sampled from a boy aged 5-17 years in good health. Here the CDR3 DNA reads TGCGCCAGCAGCGATATGAGGACAGGGGTCAGAGAGACCCAGTACTTC. It specifies CASSDMRTGVRETQYF.